The T cell receptor beta chain under discussion was sequenced for a study of CD8 T cells in ankylosing spondylitis. General study results and limits: About 8 highly homologous variants made up a TCR beta motif, and this motif appeared characteristic of ankylosing spondylitis blood. Matched ankylosing spondylitis synovial fluid reportedly showed significant enrichment of disease-linked clones.

Quantitative 5'-RACE with molecular barcodes generated TCR beta libraries. From the 5' RACE reads, TCRdb called clonotypes with MiXCR, one entry per CDR3 protein. The data show about 39,000 distinct CDR3 sequences, with 10% seen just once and roughly 15% held by the top ten. The CDR3 is made up of 17 amino acids. CDR1 MDHEN and CDR2 SYDVKM come from the germline V gene. The V segment lost 4 bases and the J segment 0 bases; nucleotides outside the gene matches: 8. In its sample, this clonotype was seen many times. The antigen remains unidentified. The specimen sequenced was blood, either unsorted or a sorted T cell fraction (not recorded which). The TCR comes from a male donor with ankylosing spondylitis or in good health (not recorded which). The chain recombines TRBV28 with TRBJ2-4, with TRBD2 identical over 8 bases. This chain's CDR3 is CASSWQRAGVAKNIQYF. The CDR3 DNA is TGTGCCAGCAGTTGGCAAAGAGCGGGGGTAGCCAAAAACATTCAGTACTTC.